The entry below gives a single T cell receptor (beta chain) sequence along with its context. This specimen belongs to a study of blood T cell repertoires in COVID-19. V was clipped by 4 bases and J by 6 bases, with 16 bases between them. This CDR3 region has 14 residues. Germline CDR1 is MRHNA and CDR2 is SNTAGT. The table came from immunoSEQ multiplex PCR; TCRdb's copy has only in-frame clones and leaves some out. Among a few hundred thousand clones listed, 70% to 90% were seen once. This chain links TRBV6-4 with TRBJ2-7, with D maybe TRBD2 (6 bases). Sequencing was done on a sample of peripheral blood. This receptor was obtained from a woman aged 70 to 79 with acute or convalescent COVID-19. CDR3 sequence (DNA): TGTGCCAGCAGTGTCCAGCCGGGGGTCGGCGAGCAGTACTTC. Protein sequence: CASSVQPGVGEQYF.